The present TCR beta chain was sequenced within a study of T cell responses to AZD1222 COVID-19 vaccine. Some clones are missing from TCRdb's copy, which holds only in-frame ones; the method was immunoSEQ multiplex PCR. Here the sample spans some 110,000 clones, less than 95% being singletons. Whole-study results and caveats: Of spike-specific TCRs, nearly half reportedly target regions left unmutated in variants. Repertoire sampling was restricted to post-peak T cell response timepoints. Seropositive at baseline were only a handful of AZD1222 recipients.

Concerning this clone: Its antigen remains unidentified.

The sample here was peripheral blood, taken 28 days after the second AZD1222 dose. This receptor was identified in an adult who received the AZD1222 COVID-19 vaccine.

Written as DNA, the CDR3 is TGCGCCAGCAGCAGGGACAGTGGTAGCAATCAGCCCCAGCATTTT. This gives the protein CASSRDSGSNQPQHF. This chain connects TRBV5-1 to TRBJ1-5, with 7 bases matching TRBD1. Germline V gene sequence: CDR1 SGHRS, CDR2 YFSETQ. This CDR3 is built from 15 residues. V shed 4 bases, J shed 0 bases, and the junction held 4 bases outside the gene matches.